Below are 15 T cell receptor beta chains sequenced from a single sample in a study of follicular helper T cells after annual influenza vaccination. Time point given: 2015-2016 season, pre-vaccination. Measured with immunoSEQ multiplex PCR; TCRdb has only the in-frame clones, and not every one. The data hold 90 to 120 clones, with 86% observed a single time. The starting material was CXCR5+ CD38+ circulating T follicular helper cells from blood, obtained on the day of influenza vaccination. As to subset: circulating Tfh, non-naive CD4+CXCR5+PD-1+ (ICOS+CD38+ or ICOS-CD38-). These receptor sequences come from an adult who received the influenza vaccine.

This clone showed up just once. This chain links TRBV28 with TRBJ2-5; TRBD2 matches at 13 bases. J gave up 5 bases and V 5 bases, and 11 bases lay outside the gene matches. Germline CDR1 MDHEN, CDR2 SYDVKM. This CDR3 is 17 amino acids long. CDR3 bases: TGTGCCAGCAGTCCCCCAGGACTAGCGGGAGTGGGGGAGACCCAGTACTTC. Amino acids: CASSPPGLAGVGETQYF.

J is TRBJ2-7 and V is TRBV7-2, with D maybe TRBD2 (6 bases). Trimming removed 3 bases from V and 6 bases from J, with 12 bases in between. The CDR3 loop spans 13 amino acids. Germline CDR1 is SGHTA and CDR2 is FQGNSA. The CDR3 nucleotides are TGTGCCAGCAGCTTGACTAGTTATCGCGAGCAGTACTTC. Translated, it gives CASSLTSYREQYF. The full variable domain, in which reference TRBV7-2 and TRBJ2-7 provide the parts outside the CDR3, is GAGVSQSPSNKVTEKGKDVELRCDPISGHTALYWYRQSLGQGLEFLIYFQGNSAPDKSGLPSDRFSAERTGGSVSTLTIQRTQQEDSAVYLCASSLTSYREQYFGPGTRLTVT.

V gene TRBV5-4 combines with J gene TRBJ2-6; TRBD2 might be the D (5 bases). Germline loops: CDR1 SGHNT, CDR2 YYREEE (reference sequence). CDR3 length: 15 amino acids. V lost 4 bases and J lost 0, with 8 bases in between. The DNA of the CDR3 is TGTGCCAGCAGCCGACTAACCTCTGGGGCCAACGTCCTGACTTTC. It encodes CASSRLTSGANVLTF.

CDR3 in amino acids: CASSKDPSGSQETQYF. The CDR3 nucleotides are TGTGCCAGCTCCAAGGATCCTAGCGGGAGCCAAGAGACCCAGTACTTC. The chain recombines TRBV18 with TRBJ2-5; TRBD2 matches 10 bases. Losses at the gene ends were 6 bases for V and 1 base for J; bases not matched to a gene: 8. CDR3 length: 16 amino acids. CDR1 is KGHSH, CDR2 LQKENI, per germline.

The rearrangement uses TRBV6-1 and TRBJ2-1, with 13 bases that match TRBD2. CDR1 and CDR2 from the germline V gene are MNHNS and SASEGT. V trimming: 10 bases; J trimming: 7 bases; junction bases outside the gene matches: 4. The CDR3 is 13 residues long. In nucleotides, the CDR3 is TGTGCCAAAACTAGCGGGGGGGGTAATGAGCAGTTCTTC. This gives the protein CAKTSGGGNEQFF.

The chain combines TRBV13 with TRBJ2-1; TRBD1 aligns across 11 bases. J lost 12 bases, V lost 5 bases, and 12 bases had no gene match. The CDR3 length is 15 residues. The V gene's germline CDR1 is PRHDT and CDR2 FYEKMQ (reference sequence). CDR3 residues: CASSLRPGQGDAQFF. CDR3 sequence (DNA): TGTGCCAGCAGCCTCCGGCCGGGACAGGGGGATGCGCAGTTCTTC.

The chain couples TRBV25-1 to TRBJ1-4, with D unresolved. Germline loops: CDR1 MGHDK, CDR2 SYGVNS. Trimming took off 1 base at V and 10 bases at J, with 13 bases between the two ends. The CDR3 length is 14 residues. The DNA of the CDR3 is TGTGCCAGCAGTGAATGGGAGGCCACCGGAAAACTGTTTTTT. Amino acids: CASSEWEATGKLFF. Filled out from reference TRBV25-1 and TRBJ1-4, the complete variable domain reads EADIYQTPRYLVIGTGKKITLECSQTMGHDKMYWYQQDPGMELHLIHYSYGVNSTEKGDLSSESTVSRIRTEHFPLTLESARPSHTSQYLCASSEWEATGKLFFGSGTQLSVL.

CDR3 amino acids: CASSWDGRAIEQFF. DNA for the CDR3: TGTGCCAGCAGCTGGGACGGGAGGGCCATTGAGCAGTTCTTC. The V gene is TRBV11-2, the J gene TRBJ2-1; 8 nucleotides align to TRBD2. V dropped 4 bases and J dropped 9; count of bases not matched to a gene: 8. The CDR3 is made up of 14 amino acids. Germline V gene lookup returns CDR1 SGHAT and CDR2 FQNNGV.

This chain uses TRBV5-5 with TRBJ2-6; D possibly corresponds to TRBD2 (5 bases). Germline V gene lookup returns CDR1 SGHKS and CDR2 YYEKEE (reference sequence). There are 17 residues in the CDR3. Trimming left V 6 bases short and J 5 bases short, with 21 bases between. In DNA form, the CDR3 reads TGTGCCAGCATCTGGACTCTCGCACAAAGTCGGGCCAACGTCCTGACTTTC. Translated: CASIWTLAQSRANVLTF. The full variable domain, in which reference TRBV5-5 and TRBJ2-6 provide the parts outside the CDR3, is DAGVTQSPTHLIKTRGQQVTLRCSPISGHKSVSWYQQVLGQGPQFIFQYYEKEERGRGNFPDRFSARQFPNYSSELNVNALLLGDSALYLCASIWTLAQSRANVLTFGAGSRLTVL.

The chain carries TRBV5-1 and TRBJ1-1, with TRBD1 identical over 9 bases. Germline V gives CDR1 SGHRS, CDR2 YFSETQ. This CDR3 comprises 15 residues. The trim removed 0 bases at V and 8 bases at J, leaving 8 bases unmatched. Written as DNA, the CDR3 is TGCGCCAGCAGCTTGGGGACAGGGGTGAGCGAGGAAGCTTTCTTT. It yields the protein CASSLGTGVSEEAFF.

CDR3 in DNA: TGCGCCAGCAGCCAAGTTCGCAGGGACACTGAAGCTTTCTTT. Translating it yields CASSQVRRDTEAFF. The chain joins TRBV4-1 to TRBJ1-1; D is perhaps TRBD1 (5 bases). Trimming cost V 1 base and J 3 bases, with 9 bases left between them. This CDR3 is 14 amino acids long. Germline CDR1 and CDR2: MGHRA and YSYEKL.

The chain recombines TRBV11-2 with TRBJ2-7, with D perhaps matching TRBD2 (5 bases). Germline CDR1 SGHAT, CDR2 FQNNGV. This CDR3 region has 12 residues. Trimming shortened V by 3 bases and J by 7 bases, and 10 bases separated the two germline ends. The CDR3 protein is CASSFTRTEQYF. The DNA for the CDR3 is TGTGCCAGCAGCTTTACTAGAACTGAGCAGTACTTC. Using reference TRBV11-2 and TRBJ2-7 for the parts outside the CDR3, the full variable domain is EAGVAQSPRYKIIEKRQSVAFWCNPISGHATLYWYQQILGQGPKLLIQFQNNGVVDDSQLPKDRFSAERLKGVDSTLKIQPAKLEDSAVYLCASSFTRTEQYFGPGTRLTVT.

The chain has TRBV29-1 and TRBJ1-2; 8 bases are a match to TRBD1. Unmatched junction bases numbered 9, after V lost 5 bases and J lost 7 bases. The CDR3 totals 13 residues. In germline, CDR1 is SQVTM, CDR2 ANQGSEA. CDR3 DNA sequence: TGCAGCGTTCCGACAGGGGATCGGAGTGGCTACACCTTC. This gives the protein CSVPTGDRSGYTF.

This chain connects TRBV28 to TRBJ1-2; D not certain. The CDR3 loop spans 13 amino acids. Germline V CDR1 and CDR2: MDHEN, SYDVKM. Trimming cost V 2 bases and J 2 bases, with 6 bases left between them. CDR3 nucleotides: TGTGCCAGCAGTTTAGTGGGCAACTATGGCTACACCTTC. The encoded protein is CASSLVGNYGYTF.

Only one count was recorded for this clone. CDR3 loop: CASSNPTSGKNIQYF. As DNA, the CDR3 is TGTGCCAGCAGCAATCCCACTAGCGGGAAAAACATTCAGTACTTC. V is TRBV6-5 and J is TRBJ2-4; 9 nucleotides align to TRBD2. Trimming took 6 bases from V and 4 from J; bases not matched to a gene: 7. Germline CDR1 reads MNHEY; CDR2 reads SVGAGI. The CDR3 length is 15 residues.